This T cell receptor beta chain derives from a study of blood T cell repertoires in COVID-19. Across the whole study: There were acute and convalescent COVID-19 samples, and they came from the United States, Italy and Spain. From T cells, B-cell-depleted T cells, or PBMCs came the material, which was cDNA or gDNA.

This CDR3 is 14 amino acids long. Per germline, CDR1 MNHEY and CDR2 SVGEGT. With V trimmed by 5 bases and J by 2 bases, 1 base remained unmatched. The authors' processing: Amplifying reference gene primers gave estimates of nucleated cell counts. Produced via immunoSEQ multiplex PCR; TCRdb's table is partial and in-frame only. That table gives V, J and clone size, and the DNA gave D and trimming. Of about 87,000 clones listed, 60% to 80% are singletons. This chain uses TRBV6-2 or TRBV6-3 with TRBJ2-3; 10 positions match TRBD2. The sequence was obtained from a woman between 45 and 60 years old with acute or convalescent COVID-19. Sequenced material: peripheral blood. DNA of the CDR3: TGTGCCAGCAGTCTAGCGGGGGCCACAGATACGCAGTATTTT. Translating gives CASSLAGATDTQYF.